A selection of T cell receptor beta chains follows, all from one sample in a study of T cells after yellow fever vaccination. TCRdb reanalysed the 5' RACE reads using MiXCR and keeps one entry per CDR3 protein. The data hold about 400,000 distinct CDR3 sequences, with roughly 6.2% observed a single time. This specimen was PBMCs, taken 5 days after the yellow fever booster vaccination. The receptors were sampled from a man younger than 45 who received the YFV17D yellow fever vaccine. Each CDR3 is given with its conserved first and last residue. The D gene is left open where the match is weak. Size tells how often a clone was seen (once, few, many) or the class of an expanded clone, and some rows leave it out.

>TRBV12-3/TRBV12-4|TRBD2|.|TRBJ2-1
TGTGCCAGCAGTTCCCATCGACTAGCGGGAGGGAGCTCCTACAATGAGCAGTTCTTC
CASSSHRLAGGSSYNEQFF
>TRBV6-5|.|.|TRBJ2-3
TGTGCCAGCAGTTCCCATAGGGACTCATACTCAGATACGCAGTATTTT
CASSSHRDSYSDTQYF
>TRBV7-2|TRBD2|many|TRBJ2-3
TGTGCCGGAGGCGGGACTATCACAGATACGCAGTATTTT
CAGGGTITDTQYF
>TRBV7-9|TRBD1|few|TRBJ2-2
TGTGCCAGCACCGGACAGGGGGCCGGGGAGCTGTTTTTT
CASTGQGAGELFF
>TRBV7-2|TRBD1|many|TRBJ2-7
TGTGCCAGCAGCTCCGGACAGGCCTGGAGGAACTTC
CASSSGQAWRNF
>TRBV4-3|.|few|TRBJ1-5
TGCGCCAGCAGCCAAGAGCCTCGACCGGATCAGCCCCAGCATTTT
CASSQEPRPDQPQHF
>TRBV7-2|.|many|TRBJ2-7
TGTGCCAGCAGCTTACTTGGCGACGAGCAGTACTTC
CASSLLGDEQYF
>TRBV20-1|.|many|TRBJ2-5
TGCAGTGCTAGCTCTCAAGAGACCCAGTACTTC
CSASSQETQYF
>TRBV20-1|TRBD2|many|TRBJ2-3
TGCAGTGCTAGAGCGGGGACGGGGGGTTATGATACGCAGTATTTT
CSARAGTGGYDTQYF
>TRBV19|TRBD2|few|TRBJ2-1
TGTGCCAGTAGTATTAGAGGACTAGCGACCTACAATGAGCAGTTCTTC
CASSIRGLATYNEQFF
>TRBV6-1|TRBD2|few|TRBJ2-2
TGTGCCAGCACCCAGAGGGGGGGGACTAGCGGCACCGGGGAGCTGTTTTTT
CASTQRGGTSGTGELFF
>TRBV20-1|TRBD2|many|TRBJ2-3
TGCAGTGCTAGACCCTCTAGCGGGAGCACAGATACGCAGTATTTT
CSARPSSGSTDTQYF
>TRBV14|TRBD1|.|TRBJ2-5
TGTGCCAGCAGCCGAGCGACAGGGTTGCAAGAGACCCAGTACTTC
CASSRATGLQETQYF
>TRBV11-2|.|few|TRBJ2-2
TGTGCCAGCAGCTTTGCGTTTCGGCGGAACACCGGGGAGCTGTTTTTT
CASSFAFRRNTGELFF
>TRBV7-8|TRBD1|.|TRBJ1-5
TGTGCCAGCAGCAGGGACAGGGTCGTACCCCAGCATTTT
CASSRDRVVPQHF
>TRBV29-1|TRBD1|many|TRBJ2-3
TGCAGCGCCAACAGGGGGCAGGGAGATACGCAGTATTTT
CSANRGQGDTQYF
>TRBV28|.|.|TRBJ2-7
TGTGCCAGCAGTTCGACAAAACTGCCGTACTTC
CASSSTKLPYF
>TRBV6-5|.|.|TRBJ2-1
TGTGCCAGCAGTTACGGGCTAGCGAGAAACTCCTACAATGAGCAGTTCTTC
CASSYGLARNSYNEQFF
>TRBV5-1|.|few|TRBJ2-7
TGCGCCAGCAGCTTGGGGGCAGGTCAGGGCGAGCAGTACTTC
CASSLGAGQGEQYF
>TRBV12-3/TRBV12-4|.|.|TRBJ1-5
TGTGCCAGCAGTATGACAGGATCCCAGTCCCAGCATTTT
CASSMTGSQSQHF
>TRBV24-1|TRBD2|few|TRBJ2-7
TGTGCCACCAGTGATCCTACACTAGCGGGAGACGACGAGCAGTACTTC
CATSDPTLAGDDEQYF
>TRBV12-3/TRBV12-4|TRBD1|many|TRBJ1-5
TGTGCCAGCGCCTCCTCAGGGACAGGCAATCAGCCCCAGCATTTT
CASASSGTGNQPQHF
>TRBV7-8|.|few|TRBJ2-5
TGTGCCAGCAGCACAACAGGGTACCCCCAAGAGACCCAGTACTTC
CASSTTGYPQETQYF
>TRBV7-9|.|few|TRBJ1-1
TGTGCCAGCAGCTCCCTGGGGGGGGACACTGAAGCTTTCTTT
CASSSLGGDTEAFF
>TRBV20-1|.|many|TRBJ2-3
TGCAGTGCTCGCCCTGACATCGACGGGGACACAGATACGCAGTATTTT
CSARPDIDGDTDTQYF
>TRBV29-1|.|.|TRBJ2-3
TGCAGCGTCTCAATAGCCCGAGAGAGCACAGATACGCAGTATTTT
CSVSIARESTDTQYF
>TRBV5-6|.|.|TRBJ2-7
TGTGCCAGCAGCCCAGGGGGGAACGAGCAGTACTTC
CASSPGGNEQYF
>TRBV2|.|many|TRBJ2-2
TGTGCCAGCAGCCCTACTTACACCGGGGAGCTGTTTTTT
CASSPTYTGELFF